This record covers a single T cell receptor beta chain. V was clipped by 4 bases and J by 0 bases, with 9 bases between them. Germline assignment: CDR1 MGHRA and CDR2 YSYEKL. The CDR3 totals 14 residues. This entry belongs to a study of control samples from healthy donors and cancer patients. Repertoires were generated with immunoSEQ multiplex PCR, while TCRdb's copy carries only in-frame clones and drops some. The sample has about 160,000 clones, about 94% seen once. Sequencing input: PBMCs. This chain joins TRBV4-1 and TRBJ1-1, with D unclear. This sequence was found in a man in his fifties or sixties with colorectal cancer. In DNA form, the CDR3 reads TGCGCCAGCAGCCTCTATACCATGAACACTGAAGCTTTCTTT. Its translation is CASSLYTMNTEAFF.